This T cell receptor beta chain was recovered during a study of blood T cell repertoires in COVID-19. Across the whole study: Sites across the United States, Italy and Spain contributed samples from acute and convalescent COVID-19. T cells, B-cell-depleted T cells, or PBMCs supplied cDNA or gDNA.

Comment on this clone: A read error may produce the germline difference seen at one junction end.

The repertoire was sequenced with immunoSEQ multiplex PCR; TCRdb's copy has only in-frame clones and lacks some. The repertoire holds 180,000 or so clones, with 65% to 85% as singletons. The sample consisted of PBMCs or T cells enriched from blood (not recorded which). This TCR came from a woman aged 60 to 75 who had recovered from COVID-19.

The CDR3 coding sequence is TGTGCCACTAGTCCGAGGGTGTTAGGGACTGAAGCTTTCTTT. It specifies CATSPRVLGTEAFF. This chain uses TRBV19 with TRBJ1-1, with D uncertain. CDR1 is LNHDA, CDR2 SQIVND, per germline (reference sequence). The CDR3 has 14 amino acids.